These 5 T cell receptor beta chains were all obtained from the same sample, sequenced in a study of a mutant IDH1 vaccine in newly diagnosed glioma. These receptors' antigens are unknown. Sample time point: week 23, last vaccination. In the vaccine, a single dose held 300 ug of the mutant IDH1 20-mer peptide, along with topical imiquimod. Data came from immunoSEQ multiplex PCR; TCRdb stores just in-frame clones and leaves some out. This table holds 60,000 to 100,000 clones, approximately 89% found once. Sequenced here: PBMCs, sampled from a glioma patient whose treatment included an IDH1 peptide vaccine. These receptors all come from a woman aged 45-60 years with glioma.

The J gene is TRBJ1-1, the V gene TRBV7-2; D ambiguous. CDR1 SGHTA and CDR2 FQGNSA come from the germline V gene. V dropped 2 bases and J dropped 5 bases, with 15 bases sitting between them. The CDR3 length is 15 residues. The CDR3 reads CASSLNAGSETEAFF. CDR3 in DNA: TGTGCCAGCAGCTTAAATGCAGGCTCGGAGACTGAAGCTTTCTTT.

This clone was found once. The chain carries TRBV6-5 and TRBJ2-1; D may be TRBD1 (5 bases). Looked up from germline, CDR1 is MNHEY and CDR2 is SVGAGI. Trimming left V 6 bases short and J 15 bases short, with 15 bases between. The CDR3 is 11 residues long. CDR3 amino acids: CASSQGERWFF. The CDR3 DNA follows: TGTGCCAGCAGCCAGGGCGAGAGGTGGTTCTTC.

The chain uses TRBV18 and TRBJ1-2, with 9 positions matching TRBD1. V gave up 0 bases and J gave up 8 bases; unmatched junction bases: 10. The CDR3 length is 16 residues. Germline V CDR1 and CDR2: KGHSH, LQKENI. The CDR3 is CASSPPGTGMRRGYTF. CDR3 bases: TGTGCCAGCTCACCACCAGGGACAGGGATGCGACGGGGCTACACCTTC.

This clone showed up just a few times. The chain carries TRBV2 and TRBJ1-2; D remains unclear. The CDR3 runs 10 residues. V shed 2 bases and J shed 5 bases, with 0 bases lying between them. Per the germline V gene, CDR1 is SNHLY and CDR2 is FYNNEI. CDR3 sequence reads: CASSEYGYTF. DNA for the CDR3: TGTGCCAGCAGTGAATATGGCTACACCTTC.

This clone has just a few counts. The gene calls are TRBV6-6 and TRBJ1-2; D remains ambiguous. CDR3 length: 12 amino acids. V gave up 5 bases and J gave up 7 bases, with 11 bases separating them. CDR1 is MNHNY and CDR2 is SVGAGI in the germline V gene (reference sequence). CDR3 nucleotide sequence: TGTGCCAGCAGTAAATTGGGCAGTGGCTACACCTTC. As protein: CASSKLGSGYTF.